Presented here are 10 T cell receptor beta chains from one specimen sequenced in a study of cytotoxic CD8 clonotypes in ibrutinib-treated CLL (dated by TCRdb to 2020 to 2023). The method behind the library was the immunoSEQ multiplex PCR assay. TCRdb re-hosts the immuneACCESS table, in-frame sequences only. Its copies lack some clones; in the studies checked, an unresolved V gene accounts for under half of them, and the cause for the rest is not known. This sample gives some 98,000 clones in total; approximately 80% of them show up just once. The ten most abundant clones make up about 34% of the sample. The sample's time point label, in plain terms: roughly 12 months on ibrutinib. The sequences come from PBMCs, collected after 12 months of ibrutinib treatment. The receptors shown here come from a human donor with chronic lymphocytic leukemia.

The chain recombines TRBV18 with TRBJ2-7; 7 nucleotides line up with TRBD1. Germline loops: CDR1 KGHSH, CDR2 LQKENI. V gave up 5 bases and J gave up 5 bases; unmatched junction bases: 3. This CDR3 has 12 residues. In nucleotides, the CDR3 is TGTGCCAGCTCAAGACAGGGCCACGAGCAGTACTTC. The encoded protein is CASSRQGHEQYF.

V and J are TRBV19 and TRBJ1-2; a weak D match, TRBD1 (6 bases). Between the trimmed V and J ends, which lost 5 bases and 6 bases, there was a span of 16 bases. CDR3 length: 14 amino acids. Germline CDR1 reads LNHDA; CDR2 reads SQIVND (reference sequence). The CDR3 DNA sequence: TGTGCCAGTAGTCCTGTGGGACGGGACAATGGCTACACCTTC. This encodes CASSPVGRDNGYTF. Based on the CDR3 plus reference TRBV19 and TRBJ1-2, the full variable domain is DGGITQSPKYLFRKEGQNVTLSCEQNLNHDAMYWYRQDPGQGLRLIYYSQIVNDFQKGDIAEGYSVSREKKESFPLTVTSAQKNPTAFYLCASSPVGRDNGYTFGSGTRLTVV.

The V call is TRBV5-6, the J call TRBJ2-3; the match to TRBD1 covers 7 bases. J was trimmed by 4 bases and V by 1 base; bases with no gene match: 3. The germline CDR1 and CDR2 sequences are SGHDT and YYEEEE. The CDR3 totals 14 residues. The CDR3 DNA sequence: TGTGCCAGCAGCTTGCCGGGACAGTCAGATACGCAGTATTTT. Translated: CASSLPGQSDTQYF. The whole variable domain, remainder taken from reference TRBV5-6 and TRBJ2-3, is DAGVTQSPTHLIKTRGQQVTLRCSPKSGHDTVSWYQQALGQGPQFIFQYYEEEERQRGNFPDRFSGHQFPNYSSELNVNALLLGDSALYLCASSLPGQSDTQYFGPGTRLTVL.

The rearrangement uses TRBV19 and TRBJ1-5, with 7 positions matching TRBD1. The CDR3 runs to 16 residues. CDR1 is LNHDA and CDR2 is SQIVND in the germline V gene (reference sequence). Trimming at V came to 6 bases and at J to 0 bases, leaving 8 bases not matched to a gene. Written as DNA, the CDR3 is TGTGCCAGTAGGAGGGACAGTTTAAATAGCAATCAGCCCCAGCATTTT. Translating gives CASRRDSLNSNQPQHF.

This rearrangement joins TRBV11-1 to TRBJ2-1; the match to TRBD2 covers 9 bases. CDR3 length equals 15 residues. Per the germline V gene, CDR1 is SGHAT and CDR2 is FQDESV (reference sequence). With V trimmed by 3 bases and J by 5 bases, 5 bases remained unmatched. The CDR3: CASSFTSGLNNEQFF. The CDR3 DNA reads TGTGCCAGCAGCTTCACTAGCGGGCTGAACAATGAGCAGTTCTTC.

The gene calls are TRBV2 and TRBJ1-2, with D unclear. The germline CDR1 and CDR2 sequences are SNHLY and FYNNEI. Trimming removed 4 bases from V and 4 bases from J, with 7 bases in between. The CDR3 consists of 12 residues. The CDR3, as DNA: TGTGCCAGCAGTGGGGATATCTATGGCTACACCTTC. The encoded protein is CASSGDIYGYTF.

The genes are TRBV7-9 and TRBJ2-3, with D maybe TRBD1 (5 bases). The CDR3 covers 17 residues. V lost 0 bases, J lost 0 bases, and 13 bases lay in between. Germline V lookup: CDR1 SEHNR, CDR2 FQNEAQ (reference sequence). In nucleotides, the CDR3 is TGTGCCAGCAGCTTAGCGGTATCAAGGACAAGCACAGATACGCAGTATTTT. Translating gives CASSLAVSRTSTDTQYF.

The CDR3 loop reads CASSPYLDRTDTQYF. The CDR3 nucleotides read TGCGCCAGCAGCCCCTACCTCGACAGGACAGATACGCAGTATTTT. The chain couples TRBV5-1 to TRBJ2-3; tentatively, D is TRBD1 (6 bases). Trimming stripped 4 bases from V and 3 bases from J, with 15 bases between. Germline values: CDR1 SGHRS, CDR2 YFSETQ. The CDR3 loop spans 15 amino acids.

This clone was counted a few times. The chain joins TRBV6-5 to TRBJ1-4; D gene uncertain. Deletions cut 7 bases from V and 7 bases from J, with 13 bases between. The CDR3 runs to 13 residues. Germline CDR1 and CDR2: MNHEY and SVGAGI. Here the CDR3 DNA reads TGTGCCAGCAAATCTCTACCTAGTGAAAAACTGTTTTTT. The encoded protein is CASKSLPSEKLFF.

This chain links TRBV7-9 with TRBJ2-3; D not certain. Trimming shortened V by 7 bases and J by 3 bases, and 8 bases separated the two germline ends. Germline V gene sequence: CDR1 SEHNR, CDR2 FQNEAQ (reference sequence). CDR3 length: 12 residues. The CDR3, as DNA: TGTGCCAGCACCGCAATTACAGATACGCAGTATTTT. This codes for CASTAITDTQYF.